Below, 15 T cell receptor beta chains from the same sample are listed, as sequenced in a study of blood T cell repertoires in COVID-19. TCRdb keeps only in-frame clones here, not all; method: immunoSEQ multiplex PCR. Of about 400,000 clones in the sample, over 75% were seen once. Sequenced sample: PBMCs or T cells enriched from blood (not recorded which). All receptors derive from a woman aged 40 to 55 with acute COVID-19.

The V gene is TRBV5-1, the J gene TRBJ2-2; the match to TRBD1 covers 7 bases. Germline V lookup: CDR1 SGHRS, CDR2 YFSETQ. J was trimmed by 4 bases and V by 4 bases; bases with no gene match: 10. The CDR3 spans 16 residues. Here the CDR3 DNA reads TGCGCCAGCAGCCGAACGGGACAGTGGACCACCGGGGAGCTGTTTTTT. Its translation: CASSRTGQWTTGELFF.

This clone was seen a handful of times. This rearrangement joins TRBV5-6 to TRBJ1-1; D call uncertain. With 2 bases removed from V and 8 bases from J, the gap between germline ends came to 7 bases. Per germline, CDR1 SGHDT and CDR2 YYEEEE. This CDR3 has 11 amino acids. CDR3 nucleotide sequence: TGTGCCAGCAGCTTTCAAGCAGAAGCTTTCTTT. This codes for CASSFQAEAFF.

The chain uses TRBV3-1 (or the pseudogene TRBV3-2) and TRBJ2-2; 9 nucleotides match TRBD2. From germline, CDR1 is LGHDT and CDR2 YNNKEL (reference sequence). V lost 2 bases, J lost 4 bases, and 11 bases stayed unmatched. The CDR3 extends over 18 amino acids. The DNA of the CDR3 is TGTGCCAGCAGCCAACCTAGCGGGGATACCCTGAGCACCGGGGAGCTGTTTTTT. Its translation: CASSQPSGDTLSTGELFF.

This clone was recorded many times. The J gene is TRBJ1-4, the V gene TRBV5-6, with D maybe TRBD1 (6 bases). CDR3 length: 17 residues. Trimming left V 0 bases short and J 0 bases short, with 12 bases between. Germline V gives CDR1 SGHDT, CDR2 YYEEEE. As DNA, the CDR3 is TGTGCCAGCAGCTTGGATGGGGGGGCTGCAACTAATGAAAAACTGTTTTTT. It yields the protein CASSLDGGAATNEKLFF.

The V gene is TRBV30, the J gene TRBJ2-3; weak D call: TRBD2 (8 bases). CDR3 size: 14 residues. V lost 6 bases and J 5 bases, leaving 18 bases between the germline ends. CDR1 and CDR2 (germline): GTSNPN, SVGIG (reference sequence). The CDR3 sequence: CACSAGGQQDTQYF. CDR3 DNA sequence: TGTGCCTGCTCGGCGGGGGGACAGCAAGATACGCAGTATTTT.

The gene calls are TRBV19 and TRBJ2-5; D may be TRBD1 (5 bases). The CDR3 covers 15 residues. V was pared by 0 bases and J by 2 bases, with 10 bases between. The germline V gene has CDR1 LNHDA and CDR2 SQIVND (reference sequence). CDR3: CASSIDRPGQETQYF. Written as DNA, the CDR3 is TGTGCCAGTAGTATAGATCGGCCAGGGCAAGAGACCCAGTACTTC.

This chain uses TRBV19 with TRBJ2-1; D may be TRBD2 (5 bases). The CDR3 covers 13 residues. Trimming cost V 8 bases and J 2 bases, with 10 bases left between them. CDR1 is LNHDA, CDR2 SQIVND, per germline (reference sequence). CDR3 DNA sequence: TGTGCCAGTCGGGCCGGGGCCTACAATGAGCAGTTCTTC. Its translation is CASRAGAYNEQFF.

The chain has TRBV5-4 and TRBJ2-1, with TRBD2 matching 9 bases. The CDR3 extends over 15 amino acids. With V trimmed by 1 base and J by 6 bases, 5 bases remained unmatched. The germline CDR1 and CDR2 sequences are SGHNT and YYREEE (reference sequence). The CDR3 nucleotides read TGTGCCAGCAGCTTGACCAGCGGGGGGTCCAATGAGCAGTTCTTC. The encoded protein is CASSLTSGGSNEQFF.

The V gene is TRBV5-1, the J gene TRBJ2-3, with 13 bases identical to TRBD2. J gave up 2 bases and V 4 bases, and 4 bases lay outside the gene matches. This CDR3 is built from 16 residues. Germline CDR1 and CDR2: SGHRS and YFSETQ. CDR3 sequence reads: CASSLGTSGITDTQYF. For the CDR3, the DNA is TGCGCCAGCAGCCTCGGGACTAGCGGGATCACAGATACGCAGTATTTT.

The chain joins TRBV6-6 to TRBJ1-4, with D possibly being TRBD1 (5 bases). Germline CDR1 and CDR2: MNHNY and SVGAGI (reference sequence). Trimming cost V 4 bases and J 5 bases, with 11 bases left between them. The CDR3 contains 14 residues. The CDR3 protein is CASSSGTLNEKLFF. The DNA for the CDR3 is TGTGCCAGCAGTTCCGGGACTCTCAATGAAAAACTGTTTTTT.

This chain connects TRBV5-1 to TRBJ1-2, with D unclear. Germline CDR1 SGHRS, CDR2 YFSETQ. The V end lost 5 bases, the J end lost 6 bases, and 17 bases lay between the germline ends. CDR3 length: 14 residues. CDR3 protein: CASRIGSYGDGYTF. CDR3 bases: TGCGCCAGCAGAATCGGGAGCTATGGAGATGGCTACACCTTC.

This clone was counted once. This chain links TRBV7-2 with TRBJ1-5, with 10 bases that match TRBD1. The germline V gene has CDR1 SGHTA and CDR2 FQGNSA. The trim removed 0 bases at V and 4 bases at J, leaving 3 bases unmatched. The CDR3 has 16 amino acids. CDR3 sequence: CASSLAPGQGNQPQHF. CDR3 DNA: TGTGCCAGCAGCTTAGCGCCGGGACAGGGGAATCAGCCCCAGCATTTT.

The gene calls are TRBV7-9 and TRBJ1-2; D is uncertain. The CDR3 runs to 12 residues. Trimming cost V 5 bases and J 3 bases, with 7 bases left between them. Germline CDR1 reads SEHNR; CDR2 reads FQNEAQ (reference sequence). In DNA, the CDR3 is TGTGCCAGCAGCACCCAGGACTATGGCTACACCTTC. It specifies CASSTQDYGYTF. The entire variable domain, with the rest obtained from reference TRBV7-9 and TRBJ1-2, is as follows: DTGVSQNPRHKITKRGQNVTFRCDPISEHNRLYWYRQTLGQGPEFLTYFQNEAQLEKSRLLSDRFSAERPKGSFSTLEIQRTEQGDSAMYLCASSTQDYGYTFGSGTRLTVV.

This clone showed up just a few times. V usage is TRBV4-2 and J usage is TRBJ2-2, with 13 bases fitting TRBD2. V was clipped by 2 bases and J by 8 bases; unmatched bases: 5. Germline V gene data show CDR1 as LGHNA and CDR2 as YNFKEQ. This CDR3 spans 16 amino acids. The CDR3 here is CASSQRLAGGGGELFF. In nucleotides, the CDR3 is TGTGCCAGCAGCCAAAGACTAGCGGGGGGAGGTGGGGAGCTGTTTTTT.

J is TRBJ1-2 and V is TRBV18; tentatively, D is TRBD1 (5 bases). The CDR3 loop spans 15 amino acids. CDR1 and CDR2 (germline): KGHSH, LQKENI. Trimming removed 3 bases from V and 9 bases from J, with 20 bases in between. In nucleotides, the CDR3 is TGTGCCAGCTCACCGGGTGAAACATGGCAGGGCCGCTACACCTTC. Amino acid sequence: CASSPGETWQGRYTF.